This T cell receptor beta chain was recorded in a study of T cell responses to AZD1222 COVID-19 vaccine. General study findings and limits: Unmutated variant regions are reportedly the target of nearly half of TCRs that are spike-specific. Elevations in Spike-specific TCR breadth and depth followed administration of two AZD1222 doses. White British ancestry dominated among donors, who included more females, and clonal diversity was possibly underestimated.

Clones were read by immunoSEQ multiplex PCR, and TCRdb kept only the in-frame ones, dropping some. The sample shows 150,000 or so clones, around 92% of them seen only once. V trimming: 6 bases; J trimming: 3 bases; junction bases outside the gene matches: 5. The V gene's germline CDR1 is ENHRY and CDR2 SYGVKD. CDR3 length: 14 amino acids. Concerning this clone itself: Its target is not known.

Material: peripheral blood, obtained 28 days after the second AZD1222 dose. This sequence originates from an adult who received the AZD1222 COVID-19 vaccine. The chain recombines TRBV10-3 with TRBJ1-5, with 7 bases fitting TRBD1. The CDR3 region is CAISTGVYNQPQHF. CDR3 in DNA: TGTGCCATCAGCACAGGGGTCTACAATCAGCCCCAGCATTTT.